These 30 T cell receptor beta chains originate from one sample sequenced in a study of blood T cell repertoires in COVID-19. The repertoire was sequenced with immunoSEQ multiplex PCR; TCRdb's copy has only in-frame clones and lacks some. The table has about 380,000 clones, roughly 91% seen once. Sequencing was done on a sample of PBMCs or T cells enriched from blood (not recorded which). Every receptor here comes from a woman under 30 who had recovered from COVID-19.

This clone was detected once. V is TRBV9 and J is TRBJ1-4; D is possibly TRBD1 (5 bases). Trimming cost V 1 base and J 5 bases, with 12 bases left between them. This CDR3 comprises 15 residues. Germline CDR1 is SGDLS and CDR2 is YYNGEE. CDR3 in amino acids: CASSVTQGLNEKLFF. In DNA, the CDR3 is TGTGCCAGCAGCGTAACCCAGGGCTTAAATGAAAAACTGTTTTTT.

This clone is a singleton in its sample. Other nucleotide sequences in the sample specify the same CDR3. V usage is TRBV19 and J usage is TRBJ2-3; 7 bases match TRBD1. Germline CDR1 reads LNHDA; CDR2 reads SQIVND (reference sequence). V trimming: 1 base; J trimming: 1 base; junction bases outside the gene matches: 2. The CDR3 extends over 15 amino acids. The CDR3 protein is CASSIGQGGTDTQYF. The CDR3, as DNA: TGTGCCAGTAGTATAGGACAGGGCGGCACAGATACGCAGTATTTT.

The J gene is TRBJ1-2, the V gene TRBV13; 11 bases are a match to TRBD1. Germline CDR1 PRHDT, CDR2 FYEKMQ (reference sequence). The CDR3 has 16 residues. Trimming took 3 bases from V and 3 from J; bases not matched to a gene: 6. For the CDR3, the DNA is TGTGCCAGCAGCTTGGACGGGACAGGGGGTGACTATGGCTACACCTTC. Translated, it gives CASSLDGTGGDYGYTF.

The chain links TRBV14 to TRBJ1-1, with D possibly being TRBD1 (6 bases). The CDR3 has 15 amino acids. Germline CDR1 is SGHDN and CDR2 is FVKESK. Trimming left V 3 bases short and J 5 bases short, with 16 bases between. The CDR3 here is CASSHSPGVYTEAFF. CDR3 in DNA: TGTGCCAGCAGCCATTCCCCAGGGGTTTATACTGAAGCTTTCTTT. Supplemented by reference TRBV14 and TRBJ1-1, the full variable domain reads EAGVTQFPSHSVIEKGQTVTLRCDPISGHDNLYWYRRVMGKEIKFLLHFVKESKQDESGMPNNRFLAERTGGTYSTLKVQPAELEDSGVYFCASSHSPGVYTEAFFGQGTRLTVV.

V and J are TRBV6-5 and TRBJ1-2, with TRBD1 identical over 8 bases. V gave up 6 bases and J gave up 5 bases; unmatched junction bases: 11. This CDR3 is 15 amino acids long. Germline loops: CDR1 MNHEY, CDR2 SVGAGI. CDR3 DNA sequence: TGTGCCAGCAGGCCGGACAGGGCGAATTTGTATGGCTACACCTTC. This gives the protein CASRPDRANLYGYTF.

The chain recombines TRBV6-5 with TRBJ1-2; 7 positions agree with TRBD1. With 2 bases clipped from V and 4 bases from J, the junction kept 7 bases outside the gene matches. This CDR3 comprises 15 residues. Germline V gene sequence: CDR1 MNHEY, CDR2 SVGAGI. The CDR3 DNA sequence: TGTGCCAGCAGTTACCTCGTAGGGGGCCGCTATGGCTACACCTTC. Translating gives CASSYLVGGRYGYTF.

In regard to this clone: A junction end diverges from the germline sequence, so it may reflect a read error. V is TRBV3-1 (or the pseudogene TRBV3-2) and J is TRBJ1-2, with TRBD1 as a possible D gene (6 bases). The CDR3 spans 14 residues. Germline CDR1 reads LGHDT; CDR2 reads YNNKEL (reference sequence). CDR3 coding DNA: TGTGCCAGCAGCCTCGCACAGGGTAACCATGGCTACACCTTC. Translation gives CASSLAQGNHGYTF.

The rearrangement joins TRBV15 to TRBJ1-3; D is unresolved. The CDR3 covers 17 residues. Germline V gene data show CDR1 as LNHNV and CDR2 as YYDKDF (reference sequence). Trimming removed 0 bases at V and 0 bases at J, with 12 bases between. CDR3: CATSRDPTRSSGNTIYF. The CDR3 DNA reads TGTGCCACCAGCAGAGACCCCACAAGAAGCTCTGGAAACACCATATATTTT. Full variable domain (rest looked up from reference TRBV15 and TRBJ1-3): DAMVIQNPRYQVTQFGKPVTLSCSQTLNHNVMYWYQQKSSQAPKLLFHYYDKDFNNEADTPDNFQSRRPNTSFCFLDIRSPGLGDTAMYLCATSRDPTRSSGNTIYFGEGSWLTVV.

The chain links TRBV7-9 to TRBJ2-5; 10 bases fit TRBD1. V lost 5 bases to trimming and J lost 2 bases; unmatched junction nucleotides: 11. The CDR3 has 17 residues. From germline, CDR1 is SEHNR and CDR2 FQNEAQ (reference sequence). In nucleotides, the CDR3 is TGTGCCAGCAGCGCCCTCCGACAGGGGGCCCCGCAAGAGACCCAGTACTTC. This gives the protein CASSALRQGAPQETQYF.

The chain uses TRBV28 and TRBJ1-1; D possibly corresponds to TRBD1 (5 bases). The length of the CDR3 is 12 residues. With 5 bases removed from V and 5 bases from J, the gap between germline ends came to 9 bases. Germline V gene data show CDR1 as MDHEN and CDR2 as SYDVKM. CDR3 protein: CASSHGGTEAFF. The CDR3 nucleotides are TGTGCCAGCAGTCACGGGGGGACTGAAGCTTTCTTT.

The chain is built from TRBV2 and TRBJ2-1, with 11 bases matching TRBD2. CDR1 SNHLY and CDR2 FYNNEI come from the germline V gene. The CDR3 has 15 amino acids. Germline trimming cut 6 bases from V and 7 bases from J; bases unmatched to any gene: 8. In DNA, the CDR3 is TGTGCCAGCAGCAGCCTAGCGGGGGGTAAAAATGAGCAGTTCTTC. Translating it yields CASSSLAGGKNEQFF. The variable domain in full, completed from reference TRBV2 and TRBJ2-1, reads EPEVTQTPSHQVTQMGQEVILRCVPISNHLYFYWYRQILGQKVEFLVSFYNNEISEKSEIFDDQFSVERPDGSNFTLKIRSTKLEDSAMYFCASSSLAGGKNEQFFGPGTRLTVL.

The V gene is TRBV29-1, the J gene TRBJ2-7; D unclear. This CDR3 is built from 18 residues. Trimming stripped 6 bases from V and 1 base from J, with 28 bases between. The V gene's germline CDR1 is SQVTM and CDR2 ANQGSEA. The CDR3, as DNA: TGCAGCGTCGCAATTGTAGGCAGGCACGGTTATTTGTCCTACGAGCAGTACTTC. It is translated as CSVAIVGRHGYLSYEQYF.

V gene TRBV3-1 (or the pseudogene TRBV3-2) combines with J gene TRBJ1-6, with a tentative D call TRBD1 (6 bases). The CDR3 runs to 14 residues. V was trimmed by 8 bases and J by 10 bases, leaving 18 bases between them. Germline CDR1 and CDR2: LGHDT and YNNKEL (reference sequence). CDR3 region: CASGQGKQGSPLHF. The CDR3 coding sequence is TGTGCCAGCGGGCAGGGGAAACAGGGCTCACCCCTCCACTTT.

The V call is TRBV5-4, the J call TRBJ2-3, with a weak D call TRBD2 (5 bases). This CDR3 is built from 13 residues. V was shortened by 2 bases and J by 3 bases, with 7 bases between the two germline ends. Germline V gene lookup returns CDR1 SGHNT and CDR2 YYREEE (reference sequence). This CDR3 is CASSFRETDTQYF. CDR3 nucleotide sequence: TGTGCCAGCAGCTTCCGGGAAACAGATACGCAGTATTTT.

The genes are TRBV5-4 and TRBJ2-7; no clear D gene. The CDR3 is 14 amino acids. V was pared by 1 base and J by 6 bases, with 14 bases between. The V gene's germline CDR1 is SGHNT and CDR2 YYREEE (reference sequence). The CDR3 loop is CASSLRLVEREQYF. CDR3 DNA: TGTGCCAGCAGCTTGAGGCTAGTTGAGCGCGAGCAGTACTTC.

The chain uses TRBV7-6 and TRBJ1-5, with D possibly matching TRBD1 (6 bases). Germline V lookup: CDR1 SGHVS, CDR2 FNYEAQ. The length of the CDR3 is 14 residues. The V end was cut by 5 bases, the J end by 7 bases, with 15 bases between. CDR3 loop: CASSPTGKGQPQHF. CDR3 nucleotide sequence: TGTGCCAGCAGCCCTACAGGGAAGGGACAGCCCCAGCATTTT.

The chain combines TRBV9 with TRBJ2-7; TRBD2 agrees at 7 bases. The junction had 7 bases not matched to a gene; V was cut back by 0 bases and J by 4 bases. The CDR3 has 15 amino acids. From germline, CDR1 is SGDLS and CDR2 YYNGEE. The CDR3 nucleotides read TGTGCCAGCAGCGTAGCCCCCGGGGGGAAATACGAGCAGTACTTC. Translation gives CASSVAPGGKYEQYF. Filled out from reference TRBV9 and TRBJ2-7, the complete variable domain reads DSGVTQTPKHLITATGQRVTLRCSPRSGDLSVYWYQQSLDQGLQFLIQYYNGEERAKGNILERFSAQQFPDLHSELNLSSLELGDSALYFCASSVAPGGKYEQYFGPGTRLTVT.

The gene calls are TRBV19 and TRBJ1-6; D not certain. Germline CDR1 is LNHDA and CDR2 is SQIVND (reference sequence). Deletions cut 1 base from V and 8 bases from J, with 9 bases between. The CDR3 extends over 14 amino acids. The CDR3 protein is CASSIGARDSPLHF. CDR3 nucleotide sequence: TGTGCCAGTAGTATAGGGGCGAGGGATTCACCCCTCCACTTT.

The chain uses TRBV4-3 and TRBJ1-3, with D perhaps TRBD1 (5 bases). CDR1 is LGHNA and CDR2 is YSLEER in the germline V gene. The CDR3 covers 18 residues. Trimming stripped 0 bases from V and 0 bases from J, with 15 bases between. The CDR3 loop reads CASSQDPGGASSGNTIYF. As DNA, the CDR3 is TGCGCCAGCAGCCAAGATCCGGGAGGGGCGAGCTCTGGAAACACCATATATTTT.

This chain joins TRBV4-1 and TRBJ1-2, with D possibly TRBD1 on 6 matching bases. The germline V gene encodes CDR1 MGHRA and CDR2 YSYEKL. The CDR3 contains 17 residues. The V gene lost 2 bases and the J gene lost 0 bases, with 16 bases spanning the gap. DNA for the CDR3: TGCGCCAGCAGCCAATCGGTTGGGGGCCTCCCTAACTATGGCTACACCTTC. Residues: CASSQSVGGLPNYGYTF.

There are a few counts of this clone. The J gene is TRBJ2-1, the V gene TRBV7-9; the match to TRBD2 covers 12 bases. After removal of 1 base from V and 4 bases from J, the junction contained 5 bases not matched to a gene. The germline CDR1 and CDR2 sequences are SEHNR and FQNEAQ (reference sequence). The CDR3 extends over 17 amino acids. Written as DNA, the CDR3 is TGTGCCAGCAGCTTAGAGACTAGCGGGGGCCTTTACAATGAGCAGTTCTTC. It specifies CASSLETSGGLYNEQFF.

The V gene is TRBV6-4, the J gene TRBJ1-2; D unclear. V was trimmed by 6 bases and J by 2 bases, leaving 25 bases between them. This CDR3 has 18 amino acids. Per the germline V gene, CDR1 is MRHNA and CDR2 is SNTAGT. The CDR3 nucleotides are TGTGCCAGCAGCCTAGAGGGAGGCGCGGCAGGAGCCAACTATGGCTACACCTTC. Amino acid sequence: CASSLEGGAAGANYGYTF.

This chain links TRBV6-2 or TRBV6-3 with TRBJ1-5, with D possibly TRBD1 on 6 matching bases. Per the germline V gene, CDR1 is MNHEY and CDR2 is SVGEGT. Between the trimmed V and J ends, which lost 0 bases and 5 bases, there was a span of 14 bases. There are 16 residues in the CDR3. CDR3 DNA sequence: TGTGCCAGCAGTTACTCGTCGGACAGCTATTATCAGCCCCAGCATTTT. Translating gives CASSYSSDSYYQPQHF.

The rearrangement links TRBV10-3 to TRBJ1-1; 10 nucleotides line up with TRBD1. Trimming at V came to 5 bases and at J to 2 bases, leaving 2 bases not matched to a gene. CDR3 size: 14 residues. Germline CDR1 is ENHRY and CDR2 is SYGVKD. CDR3 DNA: TGTGCCATCAGTAGACAGGGGGCAAACACTGAAGCTTTCTTT. It specifies CAISRQGANTEAFF.

The chain is built from TRBV4-1 and TRBJ1-1; 7 bases match TRBD1. This CDR3 is built from 15 residues. Germline CDR1 is MGHRA and CDR2 is YSYEKL. The V segment lost 2 bases and the J segment 3 bases; nucleotides outside the gene matches: 6. This CDR3 reads CASSQPGTADTEAFF. The CDR3 bases are TGCGCCAGCAGCCAACCCGGGACAGCAGACACTGAAGCTTTCTTT.

This clone appeared a single time. The chain combines TRBV6-5 with TRBJ1-3; the D gene is possibly TRBD1 (6 bases). The V gene lost 6 bases and the J gene lost 0 bases, with 9 bases spanning the gap. Looked up from germline, CDR1 is MNHEY and CDR2 is SVGAGI. The CDR3 consists of 14 residues. CDR3 DNA: TGTGCCAGCAGCACAGGGAACTCTGGAAACACCATATATTTT. It yields the protein CASSTGNSGNTIYF.

V gene TRBV4-1 combines with J gene TRBJ1-1; a weak D match, TRBD1 (5 bases). The V end lost 0 bases, the J end lost 6 bases, and 5 bases lay between the germline ends. CDR1 is MGHRA and CDR2 is YSYEKL in the germline V gene. The CDR3 extends over 12 amino acids. In nucleotides, the CDR3 is TGCGCCAGCAGCCAAGAGGGGCCTGAAGCTTTCTTT. Protein sequence: CASSQEGPEAFF.

This chain links TRBV3-1 (or the pseudogene TRBV3-2) with TRBJ2-5, with 13 bases aligning to TRBD2. Germline CDR1 is LGHDT and CDR2 is YNNKEL (reference sequence). The CDR3 runs 17 residues. Germline trimming cut 1 base from V and 2 bases from J; bases unmatched to any gene: 4. The CDR3 here is CASSQGATSGGQETQYF. The CDR3 DNA is TGTGCCAGCAGCCAAGGGGCGACTAGCGGGGGGCAAGAGACCCAGTACTTC.

This chain connects TRBV11-2 to TRBJ1-2; possible D gene TRBD1, 6 bases. Per germline, CDR1 SGHAT and CDR2 FQNNGV. Trimming shortened V by 6 bases and J by 0 bases, and 14 bases separated the two germline ends. The CDR3 runs to 15 residues. The DNA for the CDR3 is TGTGCCAGCAGTACAGGACAGCTGACTAACTATGGCTACACCTTC. It is translated as CASSTGQLTNYGYTF.

This chain links TRBV6-5 with TRBJ1-2, with 7 bases lining up with TRBD1. The V gene's germline CDR1 is MNHEY and CDR2 SVGAGI. With V trimmed by 6 bases and J by 2 bases, 9 bases remained unmatched. The CDR3 consists of 15 residues. CDR3 coding DNA: TGTGCCAGCAGCCGAGGACAGGTTCAAAACTATGGCTACACCTTC. This codes for CASSRGQVQNYGYTF.